This T cell receptor (beta chain) was obtained from a study of blood T cell repertoires in COVID-19. Background on the study: The United States, Italy and Spain supplied acute and convalescent COVID-19 samples.

This clone showed up just once. The method was immunoSEQ multiplex PCR; TCRdb's version includes in-frame clones alone and lacks a portion of them. The sample has about 51,000 clones, 70% to 90% seen once; the top ten hold over 3.5%. Germline CDR1 LNHDA, CDR2 SQIVND (reference sequence). The trim removed 7 bases at V and 12 bases at J, leaving 14 bases unmatched. The CDR3 spans 13 residues. This sequence joins TRBV19 and TRBJ1-1, with 7 bases fitting TRBD1. What was sequenced was peripheral blood. This clonotype originated in a man at least 80 years old with active COVID-19. CDR3: CASTLAGGRETFF. The CDR3, as DNA: TGTGCCAGTACATTAGCAGGGGGGCGCGAGACTTTCTTT.